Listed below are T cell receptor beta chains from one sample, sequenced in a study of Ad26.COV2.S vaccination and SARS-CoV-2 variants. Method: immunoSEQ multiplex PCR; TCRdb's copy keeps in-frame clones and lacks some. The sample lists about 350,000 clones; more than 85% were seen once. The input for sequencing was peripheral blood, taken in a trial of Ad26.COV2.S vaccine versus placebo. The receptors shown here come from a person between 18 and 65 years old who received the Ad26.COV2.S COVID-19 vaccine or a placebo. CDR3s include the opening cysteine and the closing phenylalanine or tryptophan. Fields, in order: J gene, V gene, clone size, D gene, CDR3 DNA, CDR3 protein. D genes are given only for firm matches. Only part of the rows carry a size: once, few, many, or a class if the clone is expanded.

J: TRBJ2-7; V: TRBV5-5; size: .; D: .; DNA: TGTGCCAGCAGCGAAGCCATGGGGGAAGCCTACGAGCAGTACTTC; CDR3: CASSEAMGEAYEQYF
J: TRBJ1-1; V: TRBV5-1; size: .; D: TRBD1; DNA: TGCGCCAGCAGCACAACCGGGACAGGGGGCCGGTCGGGGACTGAAGCTTTCTTT; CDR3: CASSTTGTGGRSGTEAFF
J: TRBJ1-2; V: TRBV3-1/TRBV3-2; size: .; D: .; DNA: TGTGCCAGCAGCCAAAGGGGTAATTTCCCTGGCTACACCTTC; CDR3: CASSQRGNFPGYTF
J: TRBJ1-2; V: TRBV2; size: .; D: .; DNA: TGTGCCAGCAGGGACCGGGACAACAAAAACTATGGCTACACCTTC; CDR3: CASRDRDNKNYGYTF
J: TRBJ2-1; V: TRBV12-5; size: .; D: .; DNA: TGTGCTAGTGGTTTGGCGTTCAGGAGGTCGAACAATGAGCAGTTCTTC; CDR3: CASGLAFRRSNNEQFF
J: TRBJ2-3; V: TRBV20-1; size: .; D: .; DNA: TGCAGTGCCCGTAAAGATACGCAGTATTTT; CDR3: CSARKDTQYF
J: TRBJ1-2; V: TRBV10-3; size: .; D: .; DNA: TGTGCCATCAGTGAGAATGCCTATGGCTACACCTTC; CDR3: CAISENAYGYTF
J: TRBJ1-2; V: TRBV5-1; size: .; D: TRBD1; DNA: TGCGCCAGCAGCCTCGGGACAGGCTATGGCTACACCTTC; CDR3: CASSLGTGYGYTF
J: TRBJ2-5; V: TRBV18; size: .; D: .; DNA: TGTGCCAGCTCCCCCAGAGGGGGGGAGGGAGAGACCCAGTACTTC; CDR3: CASSPRGGEGETQYF
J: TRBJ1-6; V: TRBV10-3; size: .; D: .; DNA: TGTGCCATCAGTGACAAAAGCCTAGATAATTCACCCCTCCACTTT; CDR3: CAISDKSLDNSPLHF
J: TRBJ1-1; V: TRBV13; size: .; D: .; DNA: TGTGCCAGCAGCTTAGGTGGAGGGAGCACTGAAGCTTTCTTT; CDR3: CASSLGGGSTEAFF
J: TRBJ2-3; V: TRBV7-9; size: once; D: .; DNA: TGTGCCAGCAGCTCATCTGGACAGAACACAGATACGCAGTATTTT; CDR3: CASSSSGQNTDTQYF
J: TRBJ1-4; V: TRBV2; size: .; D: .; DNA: TGTGCCAGCAGGGCAGGGACCAACTATGAAAAACTGTTTTTT; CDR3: CASRAGTNYEKLFF
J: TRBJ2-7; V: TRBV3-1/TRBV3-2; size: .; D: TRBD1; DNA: TGTGCCAGCAGCCGGGACAGTTCATCCTACGAGCAGTACTTC; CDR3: CASSRDSSSYEQYF
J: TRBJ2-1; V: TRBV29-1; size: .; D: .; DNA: TGCAGCGTTGAAGTTGGCGGGCCCTCGTTCGTGAATGAGCAGTTCTTC; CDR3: CSVEVGGPSFVNEQFF
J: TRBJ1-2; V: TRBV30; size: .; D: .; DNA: TGTGCCTGGAAGCGGGGTTTTAACTATGGCTACACCTTC; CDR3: CAWKRGFNYGYTF
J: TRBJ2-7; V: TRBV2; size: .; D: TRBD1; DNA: TGTGCCAGCAGAACCGGGACAGTTGCATACGAGCAGTACTTC; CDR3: CASRTGTVAYEQYF
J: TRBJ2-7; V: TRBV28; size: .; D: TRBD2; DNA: TGTGCCAGCAGTCCCAGGAAGCTAGCGGGGGCCTACGAGCAGTACTTC; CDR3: CASSPRKLAGAYEQYF
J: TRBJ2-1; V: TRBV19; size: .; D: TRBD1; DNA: TGTGCCAGTAGTCGGACAGGGGGCATCTATAATGAGCAGTTCTTC; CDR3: CASSRTGGIYNEQFF
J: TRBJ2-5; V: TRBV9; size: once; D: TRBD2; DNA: TGTGCCAGCAGCGTAGCGGGCGGGGGGGCCGGAGAGACCCAGTACTTC; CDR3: CASSVAGGGAGETQYF
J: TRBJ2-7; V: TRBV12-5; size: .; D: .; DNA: TGTGCTAGTGGTTTGGGCCCCCAGGGGCAAAGCTCCTACGAGCAGTACTTC; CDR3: CASGLGPQGQSSYEQYF
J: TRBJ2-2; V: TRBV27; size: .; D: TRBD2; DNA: TGTGCCAGCAGTCCGCTAGCGGCCAACACCGGGGAGCTGTTTTTT; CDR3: CASSPLAANTGELFF
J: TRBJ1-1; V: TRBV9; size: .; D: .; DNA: TGTGCCAGCAGCGCCCAGGGATTCACTGAAGCTTTCTTT; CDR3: CASSAQGFTEAFF
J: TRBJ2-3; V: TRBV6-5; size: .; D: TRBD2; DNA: TGTGCCAGCCTTCTACTAGCGGGAGGGCCAGATACGCAGTATTTT; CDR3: CASLLLAGGPDTQYF